This is a list of T cell receptor beta chains from one sample in a study of cytomegalovirus exposure and HLA in healthy donors. Generated by immunoSEQ multiplex PCR, the TCRdb table keeps only in-frame clones and is missing some. The table shows 200,000 to 250,000 clones, with nearly 80% occurring only once. Sequencing was done on a sample of PBMCs. The receptors originated from a man aged 18 to 35 in good health and CMV-seronegative. CDR3s include the opening cysteine and the closing phenylalanine or tryptophan. The D gene is left open where the match is weak. The size field is filled for only some rows; it gives once, few, many or a size class.

TRBV6-1	TRBJ2-3	-	-	TGTGCCAGCAGGGACTATAGGTCAGATACGCAGTATTTT	CASRDYRSDTQYF
TRBV6-1	TRBJ2-1	few	TRBD1	TGTGCCAGCAGTGACACAGGGGGTGGAAGTGAGCAGTTCTTC	CASSDTGGGSEQFF
TRBV7-2	TRBJ2-5	-	-	TGTGCCAGCAGCTTAGTCGGGAAAGAGACCCAGTACTTC	CASSLVGKETQYF
TRBV27	TRBJ2-1	-	-	TGTGCCAGCAGTCTTTTACAAAGCTCCTACAATGAGCAGTTCTTC	CASSLLQSSYNEQFF
TRBV9	TRBJ1-1	-	-	TGTGCCAGCAGCCCCCAACTGGAGGCGGAGAACACTGAAGCTTTCTTT	CASSPQLEAENTEAFF
TRBV6-1	TRBJ1-1	-	-	TGTGCCAGCAGTGAAGCTGGAGGCACTGAAGCTTTCTTT	CASSEAGGTEAFF
TRBV5-6	TRBJ1-3	-	TRBD1	TGTGCCAGCAGCTCGAGGGACAGATCTGGAAACACCATATATTTT	CASSSRDRSGNTIYF
TRBV7-9	TRBJ2-1	-	TRBD2	TGTGCCAGCAGCTCCTCACTAGCGGAATCCTACAATGAGCAGTTCTTC	CASSSSLAESYNEQFF
TRBV7-6	TRBJ1-4	-	-	TGTGCCAGCAGCCCAATACAGGCGTTAAGGGAAAAACTGTTTTTT	CASSPIQALREKLFF
TRBV9	TRBJ2-3	-	-	TGTGCCAGCAGCGAGCGACAGAACACAGATACGCAGTATTTT	CASSERQNTDTQYF
TRBV7-7	TRBJ2-1	-	-	TGTGCTAGCAGCCCGGGGAATAATGAGCAGTTCTTC	CASSPGNNEQFF
TRBV5-6	TRBJ1-2	-	-	TGTGCCAGCAGCTTGGCGCGACACCTTGCGAAGTATGGCTACACCTTC	CASSLARHLAKYGYTF
TRBV27	TRBJ2-1	once	-	TGTGCCAGCAGTTTTGTCATTCGTCCCCGAGGGTTCAATGAGCAGTTCTTC	CASSFVIRPRGFNEQFF
TRBV7-2	TRBJ2-2	-	-	TGTGCCAGCAGCCCGACAGGTACCGGGGAGCTGTTTTTT	CASSPTGTGELFF
TRBV30	TRBJ2-1	-	-	TGTGCCTGGAGTGTAGGGGGTTACTCCTACAATGAGCAGTTCTTC	CAWSVGGYSYNEQFF
TRBV29-1	TRBJ2-7	-	-	TGCAGCGTTGAAGGTTTGTCCTACGAGCAGTACTTC	CSVEGLSYEQYF
TRBV19	TRBJ2-1	-	TRBD1	TGTGCCAGTTGCAAGGGACAGAACCATTTGAGCTCCTACAATGAGCAGTTCTTC	CASCKGQNHLSSYNEQFF
TRBV5-6	TRBJ1-2	-	TRBD1	TGTGCCAGCAGCCCGACAGGGAACTATGGCTACACCTTC	CASSPTGNYGYTF
TRBV6-4	TRBJ2-2	many	TRBD2	TGTGCCAGCTCCGCGGGGGCGAACACCGGGGAGCTGTTTTTT	CASSAGANTGELFF
TRBV9	TRBJ1-2	-	-	TGTGCCAGCAGCGTAGATACTGCCGCTCGTACCGGGATCTATGGCTACACCTTC	CASSVDTAARTGIYGYTF